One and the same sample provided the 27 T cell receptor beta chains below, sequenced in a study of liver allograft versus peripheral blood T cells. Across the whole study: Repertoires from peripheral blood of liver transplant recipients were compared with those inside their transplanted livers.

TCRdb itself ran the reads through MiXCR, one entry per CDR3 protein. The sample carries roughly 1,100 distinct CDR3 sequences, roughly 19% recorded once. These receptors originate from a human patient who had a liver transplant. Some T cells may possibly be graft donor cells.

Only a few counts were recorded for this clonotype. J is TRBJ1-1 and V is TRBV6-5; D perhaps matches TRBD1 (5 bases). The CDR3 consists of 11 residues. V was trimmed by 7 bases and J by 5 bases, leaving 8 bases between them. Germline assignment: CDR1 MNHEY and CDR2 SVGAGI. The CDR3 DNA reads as TGTGCCAGCACTGGGGGGACTGAAGCTTTCTTT. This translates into CASTGGTEAFF.

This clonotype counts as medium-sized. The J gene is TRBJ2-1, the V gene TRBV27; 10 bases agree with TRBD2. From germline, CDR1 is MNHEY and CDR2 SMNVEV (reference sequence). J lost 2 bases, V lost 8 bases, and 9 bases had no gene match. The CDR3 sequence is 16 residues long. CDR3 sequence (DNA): TGTGCCAGCTGGCCACTAGCGGGAACCCCCTACAATGAGCAGTTCTTC. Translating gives CASWPLAGTPYNEQFF.

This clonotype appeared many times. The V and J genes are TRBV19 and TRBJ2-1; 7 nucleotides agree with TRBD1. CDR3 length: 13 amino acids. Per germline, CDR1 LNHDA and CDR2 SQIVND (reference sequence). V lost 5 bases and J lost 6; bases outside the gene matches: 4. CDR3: CASSLGQINEQFF. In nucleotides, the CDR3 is TGTGCCAGTAGTCTGGGACAGATCAATGAGCAGTTCTTC.

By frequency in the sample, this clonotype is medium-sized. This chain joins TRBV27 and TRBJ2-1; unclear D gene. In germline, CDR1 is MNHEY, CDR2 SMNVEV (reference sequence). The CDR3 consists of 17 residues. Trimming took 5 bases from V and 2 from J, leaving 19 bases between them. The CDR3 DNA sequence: TGTGCCAGCAGTGCAAGCCCGTGGACCGCCACCTACAATGAGCAGTTCTTC. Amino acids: CASSASPWTATYNEQFF.

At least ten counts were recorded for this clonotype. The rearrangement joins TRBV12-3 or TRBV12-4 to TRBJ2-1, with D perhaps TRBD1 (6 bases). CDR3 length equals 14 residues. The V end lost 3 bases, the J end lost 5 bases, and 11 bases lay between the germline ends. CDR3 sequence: CASSLSRGDNEQFF. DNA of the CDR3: TGTGCCAGCAGTTTGAGCAGGGGAGACAATGAGCAGTTCTTC.

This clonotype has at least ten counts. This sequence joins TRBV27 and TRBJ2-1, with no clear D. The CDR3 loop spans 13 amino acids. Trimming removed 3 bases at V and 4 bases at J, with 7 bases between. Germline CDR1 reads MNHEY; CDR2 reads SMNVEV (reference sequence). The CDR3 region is CASSLTIYNEQFF. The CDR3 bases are TGTGCCAGCAGTTTGACCATTTACAATGAGCAGTTCTTC.

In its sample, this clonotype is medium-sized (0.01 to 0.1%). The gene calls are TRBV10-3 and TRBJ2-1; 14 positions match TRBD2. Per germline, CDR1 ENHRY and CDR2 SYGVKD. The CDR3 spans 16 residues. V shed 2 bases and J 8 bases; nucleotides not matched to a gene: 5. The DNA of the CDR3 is TGTGCCATCAGTGAGGATGGGACTAGCGGGAGCGATGAGCAGTTCTTC. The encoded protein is CAISEDGTSGSDEQFF.

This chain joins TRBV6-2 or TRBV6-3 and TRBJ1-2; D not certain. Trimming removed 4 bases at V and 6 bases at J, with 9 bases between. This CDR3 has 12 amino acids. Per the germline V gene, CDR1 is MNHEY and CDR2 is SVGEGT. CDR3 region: CASSLLDDGYTF. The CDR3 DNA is TGTGCCAGCAGTTTACTGGACGATGGCTACACCTTC.

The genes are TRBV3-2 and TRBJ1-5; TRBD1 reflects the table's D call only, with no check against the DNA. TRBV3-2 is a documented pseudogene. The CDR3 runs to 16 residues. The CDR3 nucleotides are TGTGCCAGCAGCCCAGGACAGGGGGCGAGCAATCAGCCCCAGCATTTT. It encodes CASSPGQGASNQPQHF.

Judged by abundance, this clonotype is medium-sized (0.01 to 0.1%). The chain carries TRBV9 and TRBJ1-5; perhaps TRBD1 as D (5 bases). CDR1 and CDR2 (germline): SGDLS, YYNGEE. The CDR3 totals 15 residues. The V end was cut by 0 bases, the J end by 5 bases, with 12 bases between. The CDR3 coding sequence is TGTGCCAGCAGCGTAGGAGGAGACAGCTATCAGCCCCAGCATTTT. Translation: CASSVGGDSYQPQHF. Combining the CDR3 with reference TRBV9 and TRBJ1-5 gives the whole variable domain DSGVTQTPKHLITATGQRVTLRCSPRSGDLSVYWYQQSLDQGLQFLIQYYNGEERAKGNILERFSAQQFPDLHSELNLSSLELGDSALYFCASSVGGDSYQPQHFGDGTRLSIL.

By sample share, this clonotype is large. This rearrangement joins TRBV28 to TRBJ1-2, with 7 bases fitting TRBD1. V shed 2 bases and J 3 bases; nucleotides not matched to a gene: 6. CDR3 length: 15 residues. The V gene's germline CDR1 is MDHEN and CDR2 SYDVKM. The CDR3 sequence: CASSLSDRAHYGYTF. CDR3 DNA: TGTGCCAGCAGTTTAAGTGACAGGGCCCACTATGGCTACACCTTC.

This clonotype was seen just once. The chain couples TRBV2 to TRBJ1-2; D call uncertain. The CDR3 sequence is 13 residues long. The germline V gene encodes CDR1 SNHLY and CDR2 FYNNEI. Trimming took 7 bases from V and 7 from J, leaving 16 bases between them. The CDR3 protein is CASTRVQAGGYTF. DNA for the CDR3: TGTGCCAGCACCCGGGTCCAGGCGGGTGGCTACACCTTC.

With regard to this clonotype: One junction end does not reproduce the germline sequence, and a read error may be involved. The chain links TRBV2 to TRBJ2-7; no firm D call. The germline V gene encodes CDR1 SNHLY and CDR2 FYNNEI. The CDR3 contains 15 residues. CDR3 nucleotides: TGTGCCAGCAGTGAAGGGCCTTCTAGATTCTACGAGCAGTGCTTC. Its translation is CASSEGPSRFYEQCF.

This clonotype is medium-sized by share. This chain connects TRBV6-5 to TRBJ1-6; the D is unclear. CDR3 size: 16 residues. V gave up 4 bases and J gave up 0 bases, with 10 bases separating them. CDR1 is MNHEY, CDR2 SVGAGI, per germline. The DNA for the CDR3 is TGTGCCAGCAGTTCCCCTGGTCCCTCCTATAATTCACCCCTCCACTTT. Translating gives CASSSPGPSYNSPLHF.

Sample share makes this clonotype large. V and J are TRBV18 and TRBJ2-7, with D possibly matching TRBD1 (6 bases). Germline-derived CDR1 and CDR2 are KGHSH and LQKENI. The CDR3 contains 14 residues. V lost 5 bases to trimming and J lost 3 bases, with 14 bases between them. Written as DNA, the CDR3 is TGTGCCAGCTCAGTTGGGGGCATCGACTACGAGCAGTACTTC. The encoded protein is CASSVGGIDYEQYF.

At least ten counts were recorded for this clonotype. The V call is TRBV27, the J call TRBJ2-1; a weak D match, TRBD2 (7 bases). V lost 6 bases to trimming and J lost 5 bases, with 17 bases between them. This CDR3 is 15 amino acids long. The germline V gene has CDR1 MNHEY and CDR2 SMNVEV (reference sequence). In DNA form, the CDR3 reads TGTGCCAGCAGCGGGGAGGGGGAGGGACACAATGAGCAGTTCTTC. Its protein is CASSGEGEGHNEQFF.

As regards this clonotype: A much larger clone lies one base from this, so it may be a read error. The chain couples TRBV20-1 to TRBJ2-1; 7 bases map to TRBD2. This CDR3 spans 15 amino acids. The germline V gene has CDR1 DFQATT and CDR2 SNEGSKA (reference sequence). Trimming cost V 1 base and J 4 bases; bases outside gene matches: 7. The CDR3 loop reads CSARGSWEGYNEQFF. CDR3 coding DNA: TGCAGTGCTAGAGGTTCGTGGGAGGGATACAATGAGCAGTTCTTC.

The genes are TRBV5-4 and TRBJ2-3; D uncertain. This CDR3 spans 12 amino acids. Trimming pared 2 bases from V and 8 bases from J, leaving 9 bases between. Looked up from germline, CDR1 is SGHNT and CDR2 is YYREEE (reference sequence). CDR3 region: CASSFDLGTQYF. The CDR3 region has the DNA TGTGCCAGCAGCTTTGATCTTGGTACGCAGTATTTT. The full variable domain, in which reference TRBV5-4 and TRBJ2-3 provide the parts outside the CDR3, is ETGVTQSPTHLIKTRGQQVTLRCSSQSGHNTVSWYQQALGQGPQFIFQYYREEENGRGNFPPRFSGLQFPNYSSELNVNALELDDSALYLCASSFDLGTQYFGPGTRLTVL.

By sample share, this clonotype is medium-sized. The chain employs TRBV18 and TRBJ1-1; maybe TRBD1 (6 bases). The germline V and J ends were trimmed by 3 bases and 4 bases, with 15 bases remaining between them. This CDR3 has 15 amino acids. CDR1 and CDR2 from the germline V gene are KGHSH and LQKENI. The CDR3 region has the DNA TGTGCCAGCTCACCCTTACAGGGTTTAGGCACTGAAGCTTTCTTT. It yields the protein CASSPLQGLGTEAFF.

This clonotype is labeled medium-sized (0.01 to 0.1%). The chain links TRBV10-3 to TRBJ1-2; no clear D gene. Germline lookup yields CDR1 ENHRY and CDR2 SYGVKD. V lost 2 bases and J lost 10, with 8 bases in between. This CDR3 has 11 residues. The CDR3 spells CAISEAGDYTF. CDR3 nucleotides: TGTGCCATCAGTGAGGCAGGCGACTACACCTTC.

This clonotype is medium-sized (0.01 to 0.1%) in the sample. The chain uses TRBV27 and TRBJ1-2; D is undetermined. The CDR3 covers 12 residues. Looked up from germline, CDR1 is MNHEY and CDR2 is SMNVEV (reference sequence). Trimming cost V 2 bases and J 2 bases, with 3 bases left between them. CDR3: CASSLGNYGYTF. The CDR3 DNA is TGTGCCAGCAGTTTAGGCAACTATGGCTACACCTTC.

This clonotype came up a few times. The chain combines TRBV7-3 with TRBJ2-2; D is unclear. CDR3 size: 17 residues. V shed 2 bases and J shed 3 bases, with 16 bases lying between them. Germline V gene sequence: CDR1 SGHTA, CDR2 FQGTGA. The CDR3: CASSLYLGGGHTGELFF. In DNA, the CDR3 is TGTGCCAGCAGCTTATACCTCGGTGGTGGTCACACCGGGGAGCTGTTTTTT.

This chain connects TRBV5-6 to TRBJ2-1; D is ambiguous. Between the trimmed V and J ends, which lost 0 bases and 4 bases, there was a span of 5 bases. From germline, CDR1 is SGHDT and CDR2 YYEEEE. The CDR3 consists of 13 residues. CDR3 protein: CASSLDRYNEQFF. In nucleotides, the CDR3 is TGTGCCAGCAGCTTGGACCGTTACAATGAGCAGTTCTTC.

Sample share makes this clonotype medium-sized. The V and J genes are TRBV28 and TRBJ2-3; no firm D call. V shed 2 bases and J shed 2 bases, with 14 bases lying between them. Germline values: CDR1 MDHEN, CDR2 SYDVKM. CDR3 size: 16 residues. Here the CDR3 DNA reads TGTGCCAGCAGTTTAGGCTTCCAGGCCTTCACAGATACGCAGTATTTT. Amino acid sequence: CASSLGFQAFTDTQYF.

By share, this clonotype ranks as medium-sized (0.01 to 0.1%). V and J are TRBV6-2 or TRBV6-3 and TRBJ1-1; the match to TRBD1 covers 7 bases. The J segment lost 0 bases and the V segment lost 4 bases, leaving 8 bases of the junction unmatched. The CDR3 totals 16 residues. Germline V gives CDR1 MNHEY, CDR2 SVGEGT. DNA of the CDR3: TGTGCCAGCAGTTCTTGGGACAGTCCAATGAACACTGAAGCTTTCTTT. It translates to CASSSWDSPMNTEAFF.

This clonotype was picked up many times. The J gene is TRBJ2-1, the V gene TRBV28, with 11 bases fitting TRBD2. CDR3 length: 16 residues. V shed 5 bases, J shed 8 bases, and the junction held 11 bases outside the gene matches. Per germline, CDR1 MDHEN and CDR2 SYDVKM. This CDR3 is CASSHGTSGVGDEQFF. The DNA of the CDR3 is TGTGCCAGCAGTCACGGGACTAGCGGCGTTGGTGATGAGCAGTTCTTC.

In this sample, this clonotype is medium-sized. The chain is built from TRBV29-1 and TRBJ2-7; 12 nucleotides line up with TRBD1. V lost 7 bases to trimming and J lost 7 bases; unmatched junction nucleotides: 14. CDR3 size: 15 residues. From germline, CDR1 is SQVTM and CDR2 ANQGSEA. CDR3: CSGGSFGTGGSEQYF. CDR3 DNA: TGCAGCGGAGGTAGTTTCGGGACAGGGGGCTCTGAGCAGTACTTC.